Below, 18 T cell receptor beta chains from the same sample are listed, as sequenced in a study of beta chain features in type 1 diabetes. Since all of the isolated RNA was reverse transcribed, expressed TCRB transcripts were what got sequenced. TCRdb's copy holds only in-frame clones and misses some; the assay was immunoSEQ multiplex PCR. In the table there are 350,000 to 450,000 clones, approximately 16% of which are singletons. Sample: naive CD4+ T cells from blood. These receptors originate from a woman aged 18-30 years in good health.

In regard to this clone: At one end the junction does not follow the germline gene, possibly because of a read error. The CDR3 coding sequence is TGTGCCAGCTGTGGGGACAGAGTTAACTCTGGCTACACCTTC. It encodes CASCGDRVNSGYTF. This sequence joins TRBV2 and TRBJ1-2; 7 bases map to TRBD1. Germline CDR1 reads SNHLY; CDR2 reads FYNNEI. The length of the CDR3 is 14 residues.

This clone was observed once. The chain joins TRBV6-5 to TRBJ1-5; D may be TRBD1 (6 bases). Germline V gives CDR1 MNHEY, CDR2 SVGAGI. The length of the CDR3 is 13 residues. V lost 5 bases and J lost 5, with 10 bases in between. The CDR3 spells CASSRGGHQPQHF. CDR3 coding DNA: TGTGCCAGCAGTCGGGGGGGGCATCAGCCCCAGCATTTT.

This clone has just a few counts. This chain links TRBV28 with TRBJ2-2; TRBD2 aligns across 7 bases. In germline, CDR1 is MDHEN, CDR2 SYDVKM. The CDR3 extends over 15 amino acids. V dropped 6 bases and J dropped 5; count of bases not matched to a gene: 9. The CDR3 coding sequence is TGTGCCAGCAGCATCGGGACTACGCGGACCGGGGAGCTGTTTTTT. Translated: CASSIGTTRTGELFF.

This clone turned up a few times. J is TRBJ2-1 and V is TRBV4-3, with 7 bases aligning to TRBD2. V dropped 5 bases and J dropped 0; count of bases not matched to a gene: 7. The CDR3 is 16 amino acids. CDR1 is LGHNA, CDR2 YSLEER, per germline. The CDR3 sequence: CASSDSGWSSYNEQFF. Written as DNA, the CDR3 is TGCGCCAGCAGCGATAGCGGGTGGAGCTCCTACAATGAGCAGTTCTTC.

This sequence joins TRBV28 and TRBJ1-2; D remains ambiguous. Trimming took 3 bases from V and 1 from J, leaving 3 bases between them. This CDR3 contains 12 residues. Germline V gene data show CDR1 as MDHEN and CDR2 as SYDVKM. The CDR3 reads CASSFSNYGYTF. The CDR3 DNA is TGTGCCAGCAGTTTCAGTAACTATGGCTACACCTTC.

The V gene is TRBV7-9, the J gene TRBJ1-1, with 7 bases identical to TRBD1. The CDR3 extends over 14 amino acids. V was pared by 2 bases and J by 9 bases, with 9 bases of the junction left unmatched. In germline, CDR1 is SEHNR, CDR2 FQNEAQ (reference sequence). The CDR3 DNA reads as TGTGCCAGCAGCTTATCAGGGACAGCCTGGAAAGCTTTCTTT. Residues: CASSLSGTAWKAFF.

This chain connects TRBV25-1 to TRBJ1-2; D not resolved. Trimming removed 3 bases from V and 1 base from J, with 9 bases in between. CDR3 length: 14 amino acids. Germline V CDR1 and CDR2: MGHDK, SYGVNS. DNA for the CDR3: TGTGCCAGCAGTGAGGGCCAGATTAACTATGGCTACACCTTC. Protein product: CASSEGQINYGYTF.

This sequence joins TRBV2 and TRBJ2-7; 8 bases are a match to TRBD1. This CDR3 contains 16 residues. With 9 bases clipped from V and 3 bases from J, the junction kept 16 bases outside the gene matches. CDR1 SNHLY and CDR2 FYNNEI come from the germline V gene. Written as DNA, the CDR3 is TGTGCCAGAAGGACCGTGCCCTACAGGGGGGTCTACGAGCAGTACTTC. It specifies CARRTVPYRGVYEQYF.

This clone was counted only a few times. Other DNA variants within this sample encode the same CDR3. This chain joins TRBV30 and TRBJ1-3, with a possible D match to TRBD1 (5 bases). The CDR3 is made up of 13 amino acids. Germline assignment: CDR1 GTSNPN and CDR2 SVGIG (reference sequence). V dropped 2 bases and J dropped 3 bases, with 8 bases sitting between them. The CDR3 is CAWSTGIGNTIYF. The CDR3 DNA reads as TGTGCCTGGAGTACAGGAATTGGAAACACCATATATTTT.

This clone was found a few times. This specimen includes other DNA sequences encoding the same CDR3. The chain carries TRBV30 and TRBJ1-5; maybe TRBD1 (6 bases). Trimming took off 2 bases at V and 0 bases at J, with 8 bases between the two ends. There are 14 residues in the CDR3. Germline CDR1 and CDR2: GTSNPN and SVGIG (reference sequence). CDR3 bases: TGTGCCTGGAGTACAGGGTATAGCAATCAGCCCCAGCATTTT. It yields the protein CAWSTGYSNQPQHF.

The table lists this clone with a few counts. The V and J genes are TRBV30 and TRBJ2-3; D is unclear. This CDR3 comprises 11 residues. In germline, CDR1 is GTSNPN, CDR2 SVGIG (reference sequence). Between the trimmed V and J ends, which lost 2 bases and 3 bases, there was a span of 3 bases. The CDR3 region is CAWSRTDTQYF. Written as DNA, the CDR3 is TGTGCCTGGAGTCGTACAGATACGCAGTATTTT.

V gene TRBV29-1 combines with J gene TRBJ2-7, with D perhaps TRBD1 (5 bases). The length of the CDR3 is 13 residues. The V end was cut by 5 bases, the J end by 2 bases, with 13 bases between. Germline V CDR1 and CDR2: SQVTM, ANQGSEA. The CDR3 loop is CSVRGRFTYEQYF. The CDR3 DNA sequence: TGCAGCGTTAGGGGCAGGTTCACCTACGAGCAGTACTTC.

The genes are TRBV30 and TRBJ2-5; D is possibly TRBD1 (6 bases). CDR1 and CDR2 from the germline V gene are GTSNPN and SVGIG (reference sequence). This CDR3 has 15 amino acids. V was shortened by 3 bases and J by 5 bases, with 19 bases between the two germline ends. The CDR3 DNA is TGTGCCTGGAGCCAAACAGGGATCCCTTATGAGACCCAGTACTTC. Encoded protein: CAWSQTGIPYETQYF. Supplemented by reference TRBV30 and TRBJ2-5, the full variable domain reads SQTIHQWPATLVQPVGSPLSLECTVEGTSNPNLYWYRQAAGRGLQLLFYSVGIGQISSEVPQNLSASRPQDRQFILSSKKLLLSDSGFYLCAWSQTGIPYETQYFGPGTRLLVL.

The chain combines TRBV7-9 with TRBJ1-2, with no clear D. Germline CDR1 SEHNR, CDR2 FQNEAQ (reference sequence). Deletions cut 5 bases from V and 2 bases from J, with 9 bases between. CDR3 size: 13 residues. The CDR3 protein is CASSQEGNYGYTF. The DNA for the CDR3 is TGTGCCAGCAGCCAGGAAGGAAACTATGGCTACACCTTC.

This clone was seen more than once but under ten times. This chain links TRBV10-3 with TRBJ2-7; TRBD1 matches 7 bases. Looked up from germline, CDR1 is ENHRY and CDR2 is SYGVKD. This CDR3 has 14 residues. The ends lost 3 bases at V and 2 bases at J; junction bases unmatched: 4. The CDR3 region is CAISEVGGPYEQYF. CDR3 in DNA: TGTGCCATCAGTGAAGTAGGGGGCCCCTACGAGCAGTACTTC.

This clone has just a few counts. The chain carries TRBV7-2 and TRBJ2-7, with D possibly TRBD2 on 7 matching bases. V shed 0 bases and J shed 10 bases, with 13 bases lying between them. Germline V gene sequence: CDR1 SGHTA, CDR2 FQGNSA. CDR3 length: 13 amino acids. CDR3 in DNA: TGTGCCAGCAGCTTAGCGACGGGGGGCGGACAGTACTTC. This sequence encodes CASSLATGGGQYF.

The chain is built from TRBV5-6 and TRBJ2-6, with D possibly matching TRBD1 (5 bases). The length of the CDR3 is 15 residues. The V gene lost 1 base and the J gene lost 1 base, with 6 bases spanning the gap. Germline V lookup: CDR1 SGHDT, CDR2 YYEEEE. CDR3 residues: CASSLRGSGANVLTF. As DNA, the CDR3 is TGTGCCAGCAGCTTGAGGGGATCTGGGGCCAACGTCCTGACTTTC.

The gene calls are TRBV19 and TRBJ2-1, with 11 nucleotides matching TRBD2. The length of the CDR3 is 15 residues. CDR1 is LNHDA and CDR2 is SQIVND in the germline V gene (reference sequence). Trimming at V came to 6 bases and at J to 5 bases, leaving 6 bases not matched to a gene. In nucleotides, the CDR3 is TGTGCCAGTAGGAAGACTAGCGGGGCCAACAATGAGCAGTTCTTC. It encodes CASRKTSGANNEQFF.